The text below deals with one TCR beta chain. The antigen is not known. This sample is drawn from a study of T cell repertoires in aging, cancer and after chemotherapy. About the research overall: Patients with chronic lymphocytic leukemia were sampled before and after fludarabine- or bendamustine-based chemotherapy. Around 8.8 million TCR reads made up the full dataset. Study-wide points: Healthy donors lost TCR diversity with age mainly through richness, cancer patients through richness and evenness. Across the chemotherapy interval, each cancer cohort showed higher median generation probability, suggesting thymic rebound.

TCR beta rearrangements were amplified from peripheral blood genomic DNA. Multiplex touch-down PCR with TRB-A/B primers amplified rearranged V-D-J TRB sequences. TCRdb called the multiplex PCR reads again in MiXCR, with one record for every CDR3 protein. The sample contains approximately 6,600 distinct CDR3 sequences, under 30% of which appear only once. The CDR3 extends over 12 amino acids. V lost 9 bases and J lost 2, with 11 bases in between. Germline assignment: CDR1 LNHDA and CDR2 SQIVND (reference sequence). The chain has TRBV19 and TRBJ2-7; D gene unclear. The clonotype comes from a human donor with a blood cancer. The donor label of this sample is uncertain. What was sequenced was blood. CDR3 nucleotide sequence: TGTGCCAGCAGTTTAGTTACCTACGAGCAGTACTTC. Amino acid sequence: CASSLVTYEQYF.